Reported below is one T cell receptor (beta chain). The sample originates from a study of shared clonotypes between healthy human individuals. Germline V gives CDR1 KGHSH, CDR2 LQKENI. V was trimmed by 6 bases and J by 5 bases, leaving 25 bases between them. CDR3 size: 17 residues. Only in-frame clones appear in the TCRdb table, and some are missing; sequencing was by immunoSEQ multiplex PCR. The profile covers 2,500,000 or so clones, with roughly 93% appearing a single time and 0.36% taken by the ten largest. The receptor was derived from a man in his late teens or twenties in good health. Some clones in this sample may be carry-over from other donors' samples. The chain employs TRBV18 and TRBJ1-1, with D perhaps TRBD1 (5 bases). The sequenced material came from naive CD4+ T cells from PBMCs. Subset meaning: CD45RA+ positively selected. This CDR3 is CASSDQTWDSFGTEAFF. CDR3 nucleotide sequence: TGTGCCAGCTCTGACCAAACGTGGGACTCCTTCGGGACTGAAGCTTTCTTT. Looking up the rest from reference TRBV18 and TRBJ1-1 gives the full variable domain: NAGVMQNPRHLVRRRGQEARLRCSPMKGHSHVYWYRQLPEEGLKFMVYLQKENIIDESGMPKERFSAEFPKEGPSILRIQQVVRGDSAAYFCASSDQTWDSFGTEAFFGQGTRLTVV.